This paragraph reports one T cell receptor (beta chain). This study enrolled people aged about 18 to 100 from roughly 24 US geographic areas. Original processing notes: For nucleated cells, counts were estimated from reference gene primer amplification. The assay was immunoSEQ multiplex PCR, and TCRdb's table has in-frame clones only and misses some. The DNA gave D and trimming, while V, J and clone size come from that table. The repertoire holds 110,000 to 150,000 clones, with more than 70% as singletons. The data belong to a study of blood T cell repertoires in COVID-19. CDR3 length: 16 residues. Trimming removed 1 base from V and 1 base from J; junction bases left unmatched: 3. CDR1 is MNHNS and CDR2 is SASEGT in the germline V gene.

This TCR came from a man aged 35 to 55 with acute COVID-19. The chain recombines TRBV6-1 with TRBJ2-3, with 9 bases lining up with TRBD1. The sample was PBMCs or T cells enriched from blood (not recorded which). This chain's CDR3 is CASSEGTGERTDTQYF. In nucleotides, the CDR3 is TGTGCCAGCAGTGAAGGGACAGGGGAACGCACAGATACGCAGTATTTT.